The 3 T cell receptor beta chains below were found in one sample sequenced in a study of beta chain features in type 1 diabetes. Expressed TCRB transcripts were sequenced because the entire RNA isolate underwent reverse transcription. Assay: immunoSEQ multiplex PCR; the TCRdb copy retains only in-frame clones and omits some. The sample shows around 280,000 clones, roughly 8% of them seen only once. The specimen sequenced was central memory CD4+ T cells from blood. The receptors were gathered from a woman younger than 30 in good health.

The chain has TRBV7-8 and TRBJ2-6; D gene ambiguous. The germline V gene encodes CDR1 SGHVS and CDR2 FQNEAQ. V lost 5 bases, J lost 0 bases, and 11 bases lay in between. The CDR3 contains 16 residues. For the CDR3, the DNA is TGTGCCAGCAGCCCCGGACCGCTCTCTGGGGCCAACGTCCTGACTTTC. This codes for CASSPGPLSGANVLTF.

Ten or more counts support this clone. V usage is TRBV18 and J usage is TRBJ2-3; D remains unclear. The CDR3 consists of 15 residues. CDR1 KGHSH and CDR2 LQKENI come from the germline V gene. V lost 4 bases and J lost 2, with 13 bases in between. As DNA, the CDR3 is TGTGCCAGCTCACGATCTTATCAGCTCACAGATACGCAGTATTTT. As protein: CASSRSYQLTDTQYF.

This clone was counted ten times or more. This chain uses TRBV6-1 with TRBJ2-7; 11 bases map to TRBD1. CDR1 and CDR2 (germline): MNHNS, SASEGT. The CDR3 totals 15 residues. V lost 4 bases and J lost 2; bases outside the gene matches: 4. The CDR3, as DNA: TGTGCCAGCAGTGCTCCGGGACAGGGGGCCTACGAGCAGTACGTC. This gives the protein CASSAPGQGAYEQYV.